This T cell receptor beta chain was sequenced during a study of T-cell memory formation after mild COVID-19. Background on the study: TCR clusters were mostly donor specific. Study-wide results and limits: Clones that shrank (day 15 to 85) were balanced CD4/CD8, whereas later expanders leaned CD4+. The pre-infection memory compartment contained some responding clones, suggesting cross-reactive memory joined.

On this clonotype itself: The antigen is undetermined.

TCRdb reprocessed the 5' RACE reads with MiXCR, giving one entry per CDR3 protein. The sample lists around 250,000 distinct CDR3 sequences; approximately 15% were seen once. The CDR3 covers 19 residues. V shed 1 base, J shed 3 bases, and the junction held 14 bases outside the gene matches. Germline loops: CDR1 MGHRA, CDR2 YSYEKL. Sequenced sample: PBMCs or a T cell subset sorted from them (not recorded which). This TCR came from a man between 18 and 29 years old who had mild COVID-19 (a few samples of this study predate the infection). Cell type and time point are not known. The chain carries TRBV4-1 and TRBJ2-3; 9 nucleotides match TRBD2. The CDR3 sequence is CASSQGLAVLDEATDTQYF. The CDR3 region has the DNA TGCGCCAGCAGCCAAGGACTAGCGGTCCTTGATGAAGCTACAGATACGCAGTATTTT.